This T cell receptor (beta chain) is from a study of T-cell memory formation after mild COVID-19. Study information: TCR clusters were mostly donor specific.

V lost 0 bases, J lost 12 bases, and 2 bases stayed unmatched. The CDR3 sequence is 14 residues long. Germline V gives CDR1 LGHNA, CDR2 YSLEER. Via MiXCR, TCRdb re-called the 5' RACE reads, giving one row per CDR3 protein. The data show 300,000 to 350,000 distinct CDR3 sequences, 10% to 15% seen once. The sample holds a few counts of this clonotype. Its antigen is currently unknown. Findings and caveats of the study: Memory sampled before infection contained some responding clones, suggesting cross-reactive memory joined. Shrinking CD4+ clones resided mostly in CM and EM, and CD8+ ones in EMRA. Contracting clones from day 15 to 85 had balanced CD4/CD8; later expanders favoured CD4+.

The V call is TRBV4-3, the J call TRBJ2-3, with 14 bases aligning to TRBD2. This TCR was recovered from a young man who had mild COVID-19 (a few samples of this study predate the infection). Cell type and time point are not known. What was sequenced was PBMCs or a T cell subset sorted from them (not recorded which). The CDR3 region has the DNA TGCGCCAGCAGCCAAGAGACTAGCGGGGGGGCTCAGTATTTT. This codes for CASSQETSGGAQYF.